The clone carrying this T cell receptor (beta chain) was seen a handful of times. The antigen remains unidentified. The CDR3 sequence is 13 residues long. Trimming shortened V by 0 bases and J by 9 bases, and 12 bases separated the two germline ends. Germline V gene sequence: CDR1 MGHRA, CDR2 YSYEKL. This record comes from a study of beta chain features in type 1 diabetes. Broader study findings: The naive, central memory and Treg TCRB repertoires looked more alike in patients than they did in healthy donors. People with Type 1 diabetes carried modestly yet significantly shorter TCRB CDR3s in all four CD4+ subsets.

The whole isolated RNA underwent reverse transcription, so sequencing captured expressed TCRB transcripts. The repertoire was sequenced with immunoSEQ multiplex PCR; TCRdb's copy has only in-frame clones and lacks some. The sample lists approximately 250,000 clones, approximately 10% occurring once. This TCR was recovered from a man aged 30 to 45 with type 1 diabetes. The chain joins TRBV4-1 to TRBJ2-7; D perhaps matches TRBD1 (5 bases). The sample consisted of naive CD4+ T cells from blood. The CDR3 DNA follows: TGCGCCAGCAGCCAAGATCCCACAGGCGGGCAGTACTTC. This encodes CASSQDPTGGQYF.